These 19 T cell receptor beta chains originate from one sample sequenced in a study of blood T cell repertoires in COVID-19. Produced via immunoSEQ multiplex PCR; TCRdb's table is partial and in-frame only. Among 150,000 to 200,000 clones, more than 75% were seen once, and the ten largest hold roughly 7.1%. The sample consisted of peripheral blood. These receptors were taken from a woman aged 55-70 years with COVID-19, enrolled during active disease.

The chain is built from TRBV5-6 and TRBJ2-1; 13 bases are shared with TRBD2. V trimming: 4 bases; J trimming: 5 bases; junction bases outside the gene matches: 3. In germline, CDR1 is SGHDT, CDR2 YYEEEE. This CDR3 contains 15 residues. CDR3 bases: TGTGCCAGCAGCCTTGGACTAGCGGGAGACAATGAGCAGTTCTTC. Amino acid sequence: CASSLGLAGDNEQFF.

This chain connects TRBV18 to TRBJ1-1; TRBD1 agrees at 7 bases. Germline CDR1 KGHSH, CDR2 LQKENI. The CDR3 runs to 15 residues. V dropped 1 base and J dropped 4; count of bases not matched to a gene: 6. The CDR3 nucleotides are TGTGCCAGCTCACCACGTACAGGGGAAGGCACTGAAGCTTTCTTT. It yields the protein CASSPRTGEGTEAFF.

The V and J genes are TRBV7-6 and TRBJ2-1; 11 nucleotides align to TRBD2. The CDR3 extends over 15 amino acids. With 5 bases clipped from V and 8 bases from J, the junction kept 8 bases outside the gene matches. Germline values: CDR1 SGHVS, CDR2 FNYEAQ. CDR3 region: CASSTTSGSRDEQFF. CDR3 nucleotide sequence: TGTGCCAGCAGCACCACTAGCGGGAGTAGGGATGAGCAGTTCTTC. The complete variable domain, with remaining parts taken from reference TRBV7-6 and TRBJ2-1, reads GAGVSQSPRYKVTKRGQDVALRCDPISGHVSLYWYRQALGQGPEFLTYFNYEAQQDKSGLPNDRFSAERPEGSISTLTIQRTEQRDSAMYRCASSTTSGSRDEQFFGPGTRLTVL.

V gene TRBV11-3 combines with J gene TRBJ2-2, with D possibly matching TRBD2 (6 bases). This CDR3 contains 16 residues. Trimming cost V 3 bases and J 3 bases, with 14 bases left between them. The V gene's germline CDR1 is SGHNT and CDR2 YENEEA. CDR3 loop: CASSLGSGGYTGELFF. The CDR3 DNA is TGTGCCAGCAGCTTGGGGTCCGGGGGATACACCGGGGAGCTGTTTTTT. The full variable domain, completed using reference TRBV11-3 and TRBJ2-2, is EAGVVQSPRYKIIEKKQPVAFWCNPISGHNTLYWYLQNLGQGPELLIRYENEEAVDDSQLPKDRFSAERLKGVDSTLKIQPAELGDSAVYLCASSLGSGGYTGELFFGEGSRLTVL.

The chain couples TRBV9 to TRBJ2-1; 10 bases are shared with TRBD2. The CDR3 is made up of 15 amino acids. The germline V gene has CDR1 SGDLS and CDR2 YYNGEE. The V and J ends lost 0 bases and 10 bases, in that order; junction bases with no gene match: 7. Written as DNA, the CDR3 is TGTGCCAGCAGCGTAGGAGCTAGCGGGAGACGAGAGCAGTTCTTC. It translates to CASSVGASGRREQFF.

The chain carries TRBV6-5 and TRBJ1-1; 7 bases match TRBD1. With V trimmed by 4 bases and J by 4 bases, 9 bases remained unmatched. CDR3 length equals 15 residues. CDR1 and CDR2 (germline): MNHEY, SVGAGI. The CDR3 DNA follows: TGTGCCAGCAGTTTGGGACAGCTCTTGAGCACTGAAGCTTTCTTT. It yields the protein CASSLGQLLSTEAFF.

The rearrangement links TRBV30 to TRBJ2-6, with unresolved D. Germline CDR1 reads GTSNPN; CDR2 reads SVGIG (reference sequence). The V and J ends lost 8 bases and 0 bases respectively, with 14 bases between them. The CDR3 is 15 residues long. The CDR3 reads CARNYGNSGANVLTF. CDR3 nucleotides: TGTGCCCGAAACTATGGAAACTCTGGGGCCAACGTCCTGACTTTC.

This clone was seen only once. The V and J genes are TRBV11-3 and TRBJ2-1, with 13 bases that match TRBD2. The CDR3 totals 17 residues. Per the germline V gene, CDR1 is SGHNT and CDR2 is YENEEA. V was pared by 3 bases and J by 6 bases, with 8 bases of the junction left unmatched. The DNA of the CDR3 is TGTGCCAGCAGCTTTTACATGGGGACTAGCGGGACCAATGAGCAGTTCTTC. Translation: CASSFYMGTSGTNEQFF.

V and J are TRBV5-1 and TRBJ2-1; TRBD2 matches 7 bases. Germline lookup yields CDR1 SGHRS and CDR2 YFSETQ. The ends lost 0 bases at V and 10 bases at J; junction bases unmatched: 19. The CDR3 runs to 18 residues. The CDR3 protein is CASSLVPTTSTSPGEQFF. The CDR3 DNA sequence: TGCGCCAGCAGCTTGGTACCTACGACTAGCACCTCTCCTGGGGAGCAGTTCTTC.

This sequence joins TRBV18 and TRBJ1-3, with D unresolved. This CDR3 has 15 residues. V dropped 8 bases and J dropped 0 bases, with 14 bases sitting between them. Germline CDR1 reads KGHSH; CDR2 reads LQKENI. For the CDR3, the DNA is TGTGCCAGCCCCCAAGCCTTCTACTCTGGAAACACCATATATTTT. It codes for CASPQAFYSGNTIYF. Full variable domain (missing parts from reference TRBV18 and TRBJ1-3): NAGVMQNPRHLVRRRGQEARLRCSPMKGHSHVYWYRQLPEEGLKFMVYLQKENIIDESGMPKERFSAEFPKEGPSILRIQQVVRGDSAAYFCASPQAFYSGNTIYFGEGSWLTVV.

This clone was detected a few times. The CDR3 region has the DNA TGTGCCAGCAGCTCGGAGGGGACTAGCGCCGTGCAGTACTTC. Translating it yields CASSSEGTSAVQYF. The chain is built from TRBV4-2 and TRBJ2-7; 10 positions agree with TRBD2. J was trimmed by 9 bases and V by 5 bases; bases with no gene match: 10. Germline-derived CDR1 and CDR2 are LGHNA and YNFKEQ. The CDR3 length is 14 residues.

The chain links TRBV6-5 to TRBJ2-2; 9 positions agree with TRBD2. The junction had 8 bases not matched to a gene; V was cut back by 6 bases and J by 6 bases. Looked up from germline, CDR1 is MNHEY and CDR2 is SVGAGI. There are 15 residues in the CDR3. CDR3 DNA sequence: TGTGCCAGCAGCCGAACTCGGACTAGCGCCGGGGAGCTGTTTTTT. This gives the protein CASSRTRTSAGELFF.

The V gene is TRBV5-1, the J gene TRBJ2-5; 9 bases map to TRBD1. With V trimmed by 4 bases and J by 5 bases, 6 bases remained unmatched. This CDR3 comprises 14 residues. Germline CDR1 SGHRS, CDR2 YFSETQ. This CDR3 is CASSGTGYMETQYF. The CDR3 DNA is TGCGCCAGCAGCGGGACAGGGTATATGGAGACCCAGTACTTC.

The chain employs TRBV29-1 and TRBJ2-3, with 12 bases matching TRBD1. This CDR3 is 13 amino acids long. CDR1 is SQVTM and CDR2 is ANQGSEA in the germline V gene. Trimming at V came to 3 bases and at J to 8 bases, leaving 3 bases not matched to a gene. The CDR3 spells CSVEGQGAGTQYF. CDR3 nucleotide sequence: TGCAGCGTTGAGGGACAGGGGGCCGGTACGCAGTATTTT.

Comment on this clone: Other DNA sequences within the sample encode an identical CDR3. The chain is built from TRBV18 and TRBJ1-5, with a possible D match to TRBD1 (5 bases). CDR3 length equals 14 residues. Trimming left V 4 bases short and J 1 base short, with 8 bases between. The germline V gene encodes CDR1 KGHSH and CDR2 LQKENI. The CDR3 loop is CASSLGGSNQPQHF. As DNA, the CDR3 is TGTGCCAGCTCACTCGGGGGAAGCAATCAGCCCCAGCATTTT.

In this sample, this clone turned up a few times. The genes are TRBV24-1 and TRBJ2-5; 9 bases are shared with TRBD1. V gave up 8 bases and J gave up 5 bases; unmatched junction bases: 5. The germline V gene encodes CDR1 KGHDR and CDR2 SFDVKD. This CDR3 has 13 amino acids. The DNA for the CDR3 is TGTGCCACCAAACAGGGGGCCGGGGAGACCCAGTACTTC. Its protein is CATKQGAGETQYF.

The chain uses TRBV5-6 and TRBJ1-6, with D uncertain. V was clipped by 5 bases and J by 8 bases, with 20 bases between them. Per the germline V gene, CDR1 is SGHDT and CDR2 is YYEEEE. This CDR3 is 16 amino acids long. The CDR3 DNA follows: TGTGCCAGCAGACAAACACTGGGCCGTAATGATTCACCCCTCCACTTT. Encoded protein: CASRQTLGRNDSPLHF.

This chain connects TRBV19 to TRBJ1-4, with TRBD1 identical over 8 bases. The CDR3 sequence is 14 residues long. Germline values: CDR1 LNHDA, CDR2 SQIVND (reference sequence). The V gene end was trimmed by 8 bases and the J gene end by 4 bases; junction bases not matched to a gene: 6. The CDR3: CASADRGHNEKLFF. CDR3 nucleotides: TGTGCCAGTGCCGACAGGGGTCATAATGAAAAACTGTTTTTT.

This chain uses TRBV9 with TRBJ1-2; no reliable D call. The CDR3 loop spans 14 amino acids. Deletions cut 0 bases from V and 9 bases from J, with 15 bases between. Germline V gene sequence: CDR1 SGDLS, CDR2 YYNGEE. CDR3 loop: CASSVGEAMLSYTF. The CDR3 DNA reads as TGTGCCAGCAGCGTAGGCGAGGCGATGCTAAGCTACACCTTC.